This T cell receptor (beta chain) is drawn from a study of blood T cell repertoires in COVID-19. Sequencing used immunoSEQ multiplex PCR; TCRdb keeps in-frame clones, though not all of them. The top ten hold about a fifth of the sample, which has approximately 300,000 clones, roughly 90% seen once. Recruitment covered about 25 US areas and drew participants whose ages spanned 18 to 89 years. Germline CDR1 SGHNT, CDR2 YYREEE (reference sequence). The V gene lost 4 bases and the J gene lost 3 bases, with 12 bases spanning the gap. This CDR3 region has 14 residues. This clonotype was sampled from a woman younger than 45 who had recovered from COVID-19. Specimen: PBMCs or T cells enriched from blood (not recorded which). The chain carries TRBV5-4 and TRBJ2-3, with TRBD1 as a possible D gene (5 bases). CDR3 protein: CASSPLQGTDTQYF. The CDR3 DNA is TGTGCCAGCAGCCCACTCCAGGGTACAGATACGCAGTATTTT.